This T cell receptor (beta chain) came from a study of T cells in Graves' hyperthyroidism and ophthalmopathy. Study information: Sampling of peripheral blood happened at initial diagnosis, prior to any treatment.

Germline lookup yields CDR1 MDHEN and CDR2 SYDVKM. The CDR3 is made up of 13 amino acids. The germline V and J ends were trimmed by 6 bases and 4 bases, with 12 bases remaining between them. There are many counts of this clonotype. Its target is unknown. The study's findings and limits: Most expanded thyroid clonotypes above 0.001 also appeared in blood.

Amplification yielded TCR beta CDR3 regions, with RNA transcripts as the source. Carried out on the TCR CDR3, a first-round RT-PCR used the HTBI primer set. Using its own MiXCR run on the multiplex PCR reads, TCRdb lists one record per CDR3 protein. The sample gives under 450,000 distinct CDR3 sequences, around a sixth of which show up once; roughly 15% is in the top ten. Diagnoses used clinical symptoms, serum thyroxine and TRAb, thyroid ultrasound and orbital computed tomography. This TCR was sampled from a young woman with Graves' hyperthyroidism. The rearrangement uses TRBV28 and TRBJ1-2, with D hard to call. The sample comprised blood. The CDR3 is CASSESRFYGYTF. DNA for the CDR3: TGTGCCAGCAGCGAGTCCAGGTTCTATGGCTACACCTTC.